The source of this T cell receptor (beta chain) is a study of human T cells and chemical hapten exposure. The overall study: 2% DPC applied to an approximately 2 cm by approximately 2 cm arm area sensitized donors.

With 7 bases removed from V and 2 bases from J, the gap between germline ends came to 6 bases. Germline V gene sequence: CDR1 MNHEY, CDR2 SVGEGT. The CDR3 spans 12 residues. From the RACE reads, TCRdb called clonotypes with MiXCR, one entry per CDR3 protein. The table records about 34,000 distinct CDR3 sequences, 5% to 7% of them present only once. Time point: patch test 1, 2 weeks after DPC sensitization. The treatment denotes: therapeutic diphenylcyclopropenone sensitization with weekly scalp DPC. Unfractionated whole blood served as the source for total RNA extraction. V and J are TRBV6-2 or TRBV6-3 and TRBJ1-5; D is unclear. Sample: whole blood, taken in connection with sensitization to the hapten diphenylcyclopropenone (DPC). The source of this sequence is a woman in her thirties with alopecia areata. Some clones in this sample may be carry-over from other donors' samples. The DNA for the CDR3 is TGTGCCAGCAAGGGTGGCAATCAGCCCCAGCATTTT. As protein: CASKGGNQPQHF.